The 20 T cell receptor beta chains reported below all come from one sample, sequenced in a study of blood T cell repertoires in COVID-19. Clones were sequenced by immunoSEQ multiplex PCR, and TCRdb holds only the in-frame ones, with some missing. The sample yields under 350,000 clones, about 90% seen once. Sequences were obtained from PBMCs or T cells enriched from blood (not recorded which). The receptors were gathered from a woman aged 55-70 years who had recovered from COVID-19.

The rearrangement links TRBV19 to TRBJ1-1; D call uncertain. The germline V and J ends were trimmed by 3 bases and 3 bases, with 14 bases remaining between them. This CDR3 region has 15 residues. Germline CDR1 LNHDA, CDR2 SQIVND (reference sequence). The CDR3 DNA follows: TGTGCCAGTAGTATGCGACGGGCCGGGGACACTGAAGCTTTCTTT. As protein: CASSMRRAGDTEAFF. Together with reference TRBV19 and TRBJ1-1, the CDR3 gives the full variable domain: DGGITQSPKYLFRKEGQNVTLSCEQNLNHDAMYWYRQDPGQGLRLIYYSQIVNDFQKGDIAEGYSVSREKKESFPLTVTSAQKNPTAFYLCASSMRRAGDTEAFFGQGTRLTVV.

The genes are TRBV5-1 and TRBJ1-2, with 7 bases matching TRBD1. CDR1 is SGHRS, CDR2 YFSETQ, per germline. The V gene end was trimmed by 0 bases and the J gene end by 0 bases; junction bases not matched to a gene: 2. The CDR3 runs to 15 residues. The CDR3 region has the DNA TGCGCCAGCAGCTTGGGACAGGGAGCTAACTATGGCTACACCTTC. The encoded protein is CASSLGQGANYGYTF.

The rearrangement uses TRBV30 and TRBJ1-6, with a tentative D call TRBD1 (6 bases). Trimming pared 5 bases from V and 1 base from J, leaving 9 bases between. The CDR3 loop spans 14 amino acids. Germline CDR1 is GTSNPN and CDR2 is SVGIG (reference sequence). The CDR3 DNA is TGTGCCTGGGAACAGGGTTCCTATAATTCACCCCTCCACTTT. It translates to CAWEQGSYNSPLHF.

This CDR3 is CASSLRLAGYTGELFF. CDR3 nucleotides: TGTGCCAGCAGTTTACGACTAGCGGGGTACACCGGGGAGCTGTTTTTT. The chain uses TRBV28 and TRBJ2-2, with 11 nucleotides matching TRBD2. The V gene's germline CDR1 is MDHEN and CDR2 SYDVKM. This CDR3 has 16 amino acids. V dropped 2 bases and J dropped 3; count of bases not matched to a gene: 2.

This clone has just a few counts. CDR3 nucleotides: TGTGCCTGGGATCCCCCGGACAGGGATACTTCACCCCTCCACTTT. It encodes CAWDPPDRDTSPLHF. The rearrangement uses TRBV30 and TRBJ1-6; 8 nucleotides line up with TRBD1. Germline loops: CDR1 GTSNPN, CDR2 SVGIG (reference sequence). The CDR3 contains 15 residues. V dropped 5 bases and J dropped 9; count of bases not matched to a gene: 12.

J is TRBJ1-1 and V is TRBV3-1 (or the pseudogene TRBV3-2), with a tentative D call TRBD1 (6 bases). CDR1 and CDR2 from the germline V gene are LGHDT and YNNKEL (reference sequence). The length of the CDR3 is 14 residues. Between the trimmed V and J ends, which lost 1 base and 11 bases, there was a span of 17 bases. CDR3 bases: TGTGCCAGCAGCCAAGGCGGAGGGGGGGTATGGGCTTTCTTT. Translating it yields CASSQGGGGVWAFF.

V and J are TRBV10-3 and TRBJ2-7; a weak D match, TRBD2 (6 bases). V lost 9 bases to trimming and J lost 5 bases, with 14 bases between them. Germline V lookup: CDR1 ENHRY, CDR2 SYGVKD. This CDR3 is 12 amino acids long. DNA for the CDR3: TGTGCCATTAGGACTACCGTAGACGAGCAGTACTTC. This sequence encodes CAIRTTVDEQYF.

The CDR3 region has the DNA TGTGCCAGCAGCCACGTTCCGGGACAGGGGAGCTCCTATAATTCACCCCTCCACTTT. Its protein is CASSHVPGQGSSYNSPLHF. The V gene is TRBV3-1 (or the pseudogene TRBV3-2), the J gene TRBJ1-6, with 10 bases fitting TRBD1. Germline V lookup: CDR1 LGHDT, CDR2 YNNKEL (reference sequence). This CDR3 contains 19 residues. V gave up 3 bases and J gave up 0 bases; unmatched junction bases: 8.

This chain's CDR3 is CASSQETVRGYTF. The CDR3 nucleotides read TGTGCCAGCAGCCAAGAGACAGTGCGCGGCTACACCTTC. V gene TRBV3-1 (or the pseudogene TRBV3-2) combines with J gene TRBJ1-2, with D tentatively TRBD1 (5 bases). CDR3 length: 13 amino acids. The V gene's germline CDR1 is LGHDT and CDR2 YNNKEL (reference sequence). Trimming cost V 0 bases and J 8 bases, with 10 bases left between them.

J is TRBJ1-2 and V is TRBV12-3 or TRBV12-4, with TRBD1 identical over 7 bases. Losses at the gene ends were 6 bases for V and 7 bases for J; bases not matched to a gene: 5. CDR3 length equals 12 residues. The CDR3 spells CASSQGGTGYTF. CDR3 in DNA: TGTGCCAGCAGCCAAGGGGGCACTGGCTACACCTTC.

This clone showed up just a few times. In nucleotides, the CDR3 is TGTGCCAGCAGTTCGTATAGCGGAGTTTATAACAATGAGCAGTTCTTC. It encodes CASSSYSGVYNNEQFF. The chain combines TRBV11-2 with TRBJ2-1; maybe TRBD2 (6 bases). The CDR3 length is 16 residues. Trimming took 6 bases from V and 5 from J, leaving 20 bases between them. Looked up from germline, CDR1 is SGHAT and CDR2 is FQNNGV.

The count of this clone is one. The gene calls are TRBV12-3 or TRBV12-4 and TRBJ1-1; 9 bases are a match to TRBD1. V dropped 5 bases and J dropped 10; count of bases not matched to a gene: 2. The CDR3 extends over 11 amino acids. For the CDR3, the DNA is TGTGCCAGCAGTCCGGACAGGGGAGCTTTCTTT. Translating it yields CASSPDRGAFF.

The rearrangement links TRBV2 to TRBJ1-3; 9 bases map to TRBD1. CDR1 SNHLY and CDR2 FYNNEI come from the germline V gene. The CDR3 spans 16 residues. The V gene end was trimmed by 6 bases and the J gene end by 1 base; junction bases not matched to a gene: 7. The CDR3 nucleotides read TGTGCCAGCAGCTATACAGGGGGCGGGTCTGGAAACACCATATATTTT. It is translated as CASSYTGGGSGNTIYF.

The chain employs TRBV5-4 and TRBJ1-1; D is perhaps TRBD1 (5 bases). The CDR3 length is 14 residues. Germline V gene data show CDR1 as SGHNT and CDR2 as YYREEE (reference sequence). V shed 2 bases and J shed 1 base, with 9 bases lying between them. This chain's CDR3 is CASSFGGGNTEAFF. The CDR3 coding sequence is TGTGCCAGCAGCTTTGGGGGGGGGAACACTGAAGCTTTCTTT.

This clone was found a few times. The chain carries TRBV9 and TRBJ2-1; TRBD2 matches 15 bases. Germline assignment: CDR1 SGDLS and CDR2 YYNGEE. The CDR3 runs 16 residues. Germline trimming cut 1 base from V and 7 bases from J; bases unmatched to any gene: 3. CDR3 in amino acids: CASSVSGTSGRNEQFF. CDR3 sequence (DNA): TGTGCCAGCAGCGTATCCGGGACTAGCGGGAGGAATGAGCAGTTCTTC.

The V call is TRBV19, the J call TRBJ2-5, with TRBD2 matching over 13 bases. V shed 5 bases and J 4 bases; nucleotides not matched to a gene: 7. CDR1 is LNHDA and CDR2 is SQIVND in the germline V gene (reference sequence). The CDR3 extends over 16 amino acids. The CDR3 region is CASSPRLAGGRETQYF. The CDR3 region has the DNA TGTGCCAGTAGTCCCCGACTAGCGGGAGGCAGAGAGACCCAGTACTTC.

The V call is TRBV6-5, the J call TRBJ1-5, with D maybe TRBD1 (5 bases). V lost 5 bases to trimming and J lost 0 bases, with 11 bases between them. The length of the CDR3 is 15 residues. CDR1 is MNHEY and CDR2 is SVGAGI in the germline V gene. The CDR3 region is CASSPQQGSNQPQHF. The CDR3, as DNA: TGTGCCAGCAGTCCGCAGCAGGGTAGCAATCAGCCCCAGCATTTT.

The rearrangement links TRBV6-5 to TRBJ1-3, with 8 bases lining up with TRBD1. The CDR3 spans 14 residues. Germline V gene sequence: CDR1 MNHEY, CDR2 SVGAGI. Trimming took 2 bases from V and 8 from J; bases not matched to a gene: 5. DNA for the CDR3: TGTGCCAGCAGTTACGACAGGGGAGCGGACACCATATATTTT. It translates to CASSYDRGADTIYF.

The chain couples TRBV6-5 to TRBJ1-1, with D uncertain. This CDR3 is 16 amino acids long. Trimming removed 2 bases from V and 1 base from J, with 14 bases in between. Germline V gene lookup returns CDR1 MNHEY and CDR2 SVGAGI. CDR3 sequence (DNA): TGTGCCAGCAGTTACCCCAAGGGCGGGGAGAACACTGAAGCTTTCTTT. Its protein product is CASSYPKGGENTEAFF.

A few counts support this clone. The chain employs TRBV15 and TRBJ2-1; D might be TRBD1 (5 bases). From germline, CDR1 is LNHNV and CDR2 YYDKDF (reference sequence). The CDR3 is 16 amino acids. V dropped 0 bases and J dropped 4 bases, with 13 bases sitting between them. The CDR3 reads CATSRDLTTAYNEQFF. CDR3 bases: TGTGCCACCAGCAGAGATCTAACGACAGCATACAATGAGCAGTTCTTC.